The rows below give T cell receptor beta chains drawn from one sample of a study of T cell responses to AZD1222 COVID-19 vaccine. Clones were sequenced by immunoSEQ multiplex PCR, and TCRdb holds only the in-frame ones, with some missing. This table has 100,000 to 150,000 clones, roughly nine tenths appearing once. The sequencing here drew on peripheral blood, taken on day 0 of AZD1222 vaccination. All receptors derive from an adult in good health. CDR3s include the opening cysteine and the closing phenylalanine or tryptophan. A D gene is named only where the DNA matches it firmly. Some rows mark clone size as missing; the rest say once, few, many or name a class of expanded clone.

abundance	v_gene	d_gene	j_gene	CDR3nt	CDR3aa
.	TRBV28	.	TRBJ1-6	TGTGCCAGCAGTTTTCCACAGTTGGATTCACCCCTCCACTTT	CASSFPQLDSPLHF
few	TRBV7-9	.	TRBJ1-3	TGTGCCAGCAGCTTAGTCCCGACAGTGAGCTCTGGAAACACCATATATTTT	CASSLVPTVSSGNTIYF
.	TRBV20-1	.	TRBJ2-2	TGCAGTGTAAAGAACACCGGGGAGCTGTTTTTT	CSVKNTGELFF
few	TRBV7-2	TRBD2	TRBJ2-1	TGTGCCAGCAGCTTAGAAGGGACTAGCGGGAGATTCTACAATGAGCAGTTCTTC	CASSLEGTSGRFYNEQFF
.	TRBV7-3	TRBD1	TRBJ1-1	TGTGCCAGCAGCAAGTCCTCAGGGGGGGAAGCTTTCTTT	CASSKSSGGEAFF
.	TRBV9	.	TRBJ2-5	TGTGCCAGCAGTTCCGGGTCGGGTTTCCAAGAGACCCAGTACTTC	CASSSGSGFQETQYF
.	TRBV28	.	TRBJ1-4	TGTGCCAGCAGCCCCCAACAGGGTGGGGCAAGAAAACTGTTTTTT	CASSPQQGGARKLFF
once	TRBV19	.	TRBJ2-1	TGTGCCAGTAGTCCGAATTGGGAGTACAATGAGCAGTTCTTC	CASSPNWEYNEQFF
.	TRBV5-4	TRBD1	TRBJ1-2	TGTGCCAGCACCGGCCTGACAGGGGAGAATGGCTACACCTTC	CASTGLTGENGYTF
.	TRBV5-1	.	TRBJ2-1	TGCGCCAGCAGCTTAGGAGATTCGATGTGGAATGAGCAGTTCTTC	CASSLGDSMWNEQFF
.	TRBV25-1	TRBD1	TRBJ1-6	TGTGCCAGCTCGACAGGGCCCCCTTCACCCCTCCACTTT	CASSTGPPSPLHF
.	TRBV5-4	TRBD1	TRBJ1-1	TGTGCCAGCAGCTTCCCCACAGGGGGCGTCAACACTGAAGCTTTCTTT	CASSFPTGGVNTEAFF
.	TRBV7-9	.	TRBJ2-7	TGTGCCAGCAGCTCGACCGGGACACGACGTTACGAGCAGTACTTC	CASSSTGTRRYEQYF
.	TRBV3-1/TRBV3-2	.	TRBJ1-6	TGTGCCAGCAGCCAATACAGGGAAGGAAGGTCACCCCTCCACTTT	CASSQYREGRSPLHF
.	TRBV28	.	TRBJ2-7	TGTGCCAGCAGTCTTCCGGGCCCAGGGCCCTACGAGCAGTACTTC	CASSLPGPGPYEQYF
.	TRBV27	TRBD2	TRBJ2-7	TGTGCCAGCAGCCGTGGCCCGGGACTAGCCTACGAGCAGTACTTC	CASSRGPGLAYEQYF
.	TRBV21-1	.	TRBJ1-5	TGTGCCAGCAGCAAAGCGCTCGGTCTCTTTCAGCCCCAGCATTTT	CASSKALGLFQPQHF